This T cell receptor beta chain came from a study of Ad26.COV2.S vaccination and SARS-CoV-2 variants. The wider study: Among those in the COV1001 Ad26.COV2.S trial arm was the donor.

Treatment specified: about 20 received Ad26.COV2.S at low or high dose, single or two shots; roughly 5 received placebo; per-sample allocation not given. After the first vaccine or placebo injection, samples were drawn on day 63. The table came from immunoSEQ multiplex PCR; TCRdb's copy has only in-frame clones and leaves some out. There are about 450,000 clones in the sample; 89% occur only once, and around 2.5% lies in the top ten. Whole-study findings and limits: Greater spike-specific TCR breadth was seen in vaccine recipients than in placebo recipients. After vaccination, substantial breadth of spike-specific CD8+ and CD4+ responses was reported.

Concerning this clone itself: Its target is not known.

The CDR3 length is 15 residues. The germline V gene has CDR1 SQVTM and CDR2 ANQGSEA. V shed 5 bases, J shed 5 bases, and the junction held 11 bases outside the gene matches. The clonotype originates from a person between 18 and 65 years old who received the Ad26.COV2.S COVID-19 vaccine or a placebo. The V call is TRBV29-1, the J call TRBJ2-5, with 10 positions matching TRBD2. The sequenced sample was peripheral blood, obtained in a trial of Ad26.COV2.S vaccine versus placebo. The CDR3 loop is CSVRGSSGSPETQYF. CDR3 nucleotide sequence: TGCAGCGTTAGAGGTTCTAGCGGGAGTCCTGAGACCCAGTACTTC.